These T cell receptor beta chains were read from a single sample in a study of T cell changes during pregnancy in multiple sclerosis. Clones were sequenced by immunoSEQ multiplex PCR, and TCRdb holds only the in-frame ones, with some missing. The sample lists roughly 60,000 clones, about 96% occurring once. The source material was CD8+ T cells from peripheral blood mononuclear cells, sampled after pregnancy. The receptors stem from a female donor with multiple sclerosis, enrolled in a pregnancy study. Each CDR3 is given with its conserved first and last residue. A D gene is named only where the DNA matches it firmly. Part of the rows lack a size; the others show once, few, many or a class for expanded clones.

j_gene: TRBJ1-5; v_gene: TRBV28; abundance: -; d_gene: -; CDR3nt: TGTGCCAGCAATCACAGGGCATACAATCAGCCCCAGCATTTT; CDR3aa: CASNHRAYNQPQHF
j_gene: TRBJ2-7; v_gene: TRBV4-1; abundance: -; d_gene: -; CDR3nt: TGCGCCAGCAGCCAAAGCATTGTGGGAGCGGGTGAGCAGTACTTC; CDR3aa: CASSQSIVGAGEQYF
j_gene: TRBJ2-1; v_gene: TRBV7-3; abundance: -; d_gene: -; CDR3nt: TGTGCCAGCAGCTTAAAAACGCTCAATCCGGGTAATGAGCAGTTCTTC; CDR3aa: CASSLKTLNPGNEQFF
j_gene: TRBJ2-1; v_gene: TRBV29-1; abundance: -; d_gene: -; CDR3nt: TGCAGCGTTCAACCGCCCCTACAGGAATCCTACAATGAGCAGTTCTTC; CDR3aa: CSVQPPLQESYNEQFF
j_gene: TRBJ2-7; v_gene: TRBV7-9; abundance: once; d_gene: -; CDR3nt: TGTGCCAGCAGCCCGAGCAAACCCCCCTGGTACGAGCAGTACTTC; CDR3aa: CASSPSKPPWYEQYF
j_gene: TRBJ2-1; v_gene: TRBV2; abundance: -; d_gene: -; CDR3nt: TGTGCCAGCCCCCAATACAATGAGCAGTTCTTC; CDR3aa: CASPQYNEQFF
j_gene: TRBJ2-1; v_gene: TRBV29-1; abundance: -; d_gene: -; CDR3nt: TGCAGCGGTTATCTGAGCTCCTACAATGAGCAGTTCTTC; CDR3aa: CSGYLSSYNEQFF
j_gene: TRBJ1-3; v_gene: TRBV4-2; abundance: -; d_gene: -; CDR3nt: TGTGCCAGCAGCCAAGAAGCAGGAAGCTCTGGAAACACCATATATTTT; CDR3aa: CASSQEAGSSGNTIYF
j_gene: TRBJ2-2; v_gene: TRBV28; abundance: -; d_gene: -; CDR3nt: TGTGCCAGCAGTCAGGGCACCGGGGAGCTGTTTTTT; CDR3aa: CASSQGTGELFF
j_gene: TRBJ2-7; v_gene: TRBV28; abundance: -; d_gene: -; CDR3nt: TGTGCCAGCAGTTTCCCGGACACCCGAACCTACGAGCAGTACTTC; CDR3aa: CASSFPDTRTYEQYF
j_gene: TRBJ2-1; v_gene: TRBV25-1; abundance: -; d_gene: -; CDR3nt: TGTGCCAGCAGTGGGTTCAGGGCGCAGGGCTACAATGAGCAGTTCTTC; CDR3aa: CASSGFRAQGYNEQFF
j_gene: TRBJ2-7; v_gene: TRBV19; abundance: -; d_gene: -; CDR3nt: TGTGCCAGTTCCACAGGGTTTTGGTACGAGCAGTACTTC; CDR3aa: CASSTGFWYEQYF
j_gene: TRBJ2-1; v_gene: TRBV29-1; abundance: -; d_gene: -; CDR3nt: TGCAGCGTTGAAGAGACTAGGGTGGGCAATGAGCAGTTCTTC; CDR3aa: CSVEETRVGNEQFF
j_gene: TRBJ2-2; v_gene: TRBV5-4; abundance: -; d_gene: -; CDR3nt: TGTGCCAGCAGCTCCGCCGGGGGTGTCACCGGGGAGCTGTTTTTT; CDR3aa: CASSSAGGVTGELFF
j_gene: TRBJ2-5; v_gene: TRBV28; abundance: -; d_gene: TRBD2; CDR3nt: TGTGCCAGCAGAGCGGGACGAGGAGAGACCCAGTACTTC; CDR3aa: CASRAGRGETQYF
j_gene: TRBJ2-7; v_gene: TRBV4-1; abundance: -; d_gene: TRBD2; CDR3nt: TGCGCCAGCAGCTTCGGACTAGTCCTTTACGAGCAGTACTTC; CDR3aa: CASSFGLVLYEQYF
j_gene: TRBJ2-1; v_gene: TRBV6-6; abundance: -; d_gene: TRBD2; CDR3nt: TGTGCCAGCAGCTATAGCGGGAGCTCCTACAATGAGCAGTTCTTC; CDR3aa: CASSYSGSSYNEQFF
j_gene: TRBJ1-5; v_gene: TRBV28; abundance: -; d_gene: -; CDR3nt: TGTGCCAGCAGTTTAGGGTGGGCCACCACGCCCCAGCATTTT; CDR3aa: CASSLGWATTPQHF
j_gene: TRBJ2-7; v_gene: TRBV6-5; abundance: -; d_gene: TRBD2; CDR3nt: TGTGCCAGCAGTTACTCGGGTAGCGGGAGCGTAGAGCAGTACTTC; CDR3aa: CASSYSGSGSVEQYF
j_gene: TRBJ1-1; v_gene: TRBV28; abundance: -; d_gene: -; CDR3nt: TGTGCCAGCAGTTTAACTACCGGATACCGGGACACTGAAGCTTTCTTT; CDR3aa: CASSLTTGYRDTEAFF
j_gene: TRBJ2-1; v_gene: TRBV2; abundance: -; d_gene: TRBD1; CDR3nt: TGTGCCAGGGCCGAGGGGGCCCTTTCGGATGAGCAGTTCTTC; CDR3aa: CARAEGALSDEQFF
j_gene: TRBJ2-2; v_gene: TRBV11-1; abundance: -; d_gene: -; CDR3nt: TGTGCCAGCAGCTTAATGCCAGGGGCGCCCACGGGCACCGGGGAGCTGTTTTTT; CDR3aa: CASSLMPGAPTGTGELFF
j_gene: TRBJ2-5; v_gene: TRBV7-6; abundance: once; d_gene: -; CDR3nt: TGTGCCAGCAGCCCCACGCGGGGCGAGACGCCCCTCCAAGAGACCCAGTACTTC; CDR3aa: CASSPTRGETPLQETQYF